This entry describes one TCR beta chain. The antigen remains unidentified. These data originate in a study of shared clonotypes between healthy human individuals. Study details: The study used three CD4 naive, three CD4 memory, two CD8 naive and one CD8 memory plate per donor. Study-wide findings and caveats: Estimated richness was generally greater in naive than memory subsets. Rarefaction showed that sequencing of sorted subsets was incomplete (despite large depth).

The CDR3 runs to 11 residues. Germline V lookup: CDR1 DFQATT, CDR2 SNEGSKA (reference sequence). V was trimmed by 3 bases and J by 10 bases, leaving 12 bases between them. The table came from immunoSEQ multiplex PCR; TCRdb's copy has only in-frame clones and leaves some out. The data contain about 1.5 million clones, 98% of them seen just once; the ten biggest clones take up roughly 0.4%. The chain couples TRBV20-1 to TRBJ1-1; D is unclear. This TCR derives from a man aged 30 to 45 in good health. The sequencing input was naive CD4+ T cells sorted from blood. The subset denotes: CD45RA+ positively selected. For the CDR3, the DNA is TGCAGTGCTAGGTCCCCGACCTCAGCTTTCTTT. It codes for CSARSPTSAFF.